The 29 T cell receptor beta chains below were found in one sample sequenced in a study of blood T cell repertoires in COVID-19 (TCRdb year 2020). Libraries came from the immunoSEQ multiplex PCR assay. The immuneACCESS repertoire file appears here via TCRdb, limited to in-frame rearrangements. These files lack a portion of the clones; in checked studies, under half of the deficit traces to unresolved V genes, and the cause of the others is not known. This sample is represented by roughly 400,000 clones; around nine tenths of them were singletons. The top ten hold roughly 1.4% of the sample. The sample taken for sequencing was PBMCs or T cells enriched from blood (not recorded which). The source is a woman aged 18-30 years who had been exposed to COVID-19.

This clone was recorded a few times. Written as DNA, the CDR3 is TGTGCCACCAGTGATAACACGGGTGGCTACACCTTC. It specifies CATSDNTGGYTF. The genes are TRBV24-1 and TRBJ1-2; D call uncertain. There are 12 residues in the CDR3. Trimming took off 3 bases at V and 7 bases at J, with 8 bases between the two ends. Per the germline V gene, CDR1 is KGHDR and CDR2 is SFDVKD.

This chain joins TRBV18 and TRBJ2-3, with D unresolved. This CDR3 comprises 14 residues. Germline-derived CDR1 and CDR2 are KGHSH and LQKENI. V was trimmed by 3 bases and J by 2 bases, leaving 9 bases between them. In nucleotides, the CDR3 is TGTGCCAGCTCACCCGGTCCTCTCACAGATACGCAGTATTTT. This encodes CASSPGPLTDTQYF.

The V and J genes are TRBV18 and TRBJ1-2; tentatively, D is TRBD1 (5 bases). This CDR3 comprises 14 residues. Germline CDR1 KGHSH, CDR2 LQKENI. V was clipped by 4 bases and J by 4 bases, with 13 bases between them. CDR3 DNA: TGTGCCAGCTCACTACCAGGGAGTGGCTATGGCTACACCTTC. It codes for CASSLPGSGYGYTF.

This clone was counted only a few times. The genes are TRBV6-5 and TRBJ2-7; maybe TRBD1 (6 bases). Trimming cost V 7 bases and J 2 bases, with 12 bases left between them. The germline V gene encodes CDR1 MNHEY and CDR2 SVGAGI. The CDR3 consists of 13 residues. In nucleotides, the CDR3 is TGTGCCAGCAAACCGACAGGTGCCTACGAGCAGTACTTC. Protein product: CASKPTGAYEQYF.

The chain links TRBV2 to TRBJ2-7; 8 nucleotides agree with TRBD1. Germline-derived CDR1 and CDR2 are SNHLY and FYNNEI. The CDR3 sequence is 17 residues long. V trimming: 9 bases; J trimming: 2 bases; junction bases outside the gene matches: 18. CDR3 in DNA: TGTGCCAGAAGCAATGGGGGGAGACAGGGGAGGACCTACGAGCAGTACTTC. Translation: CARSNGGRQGRTYEQYF.

The chain links TRBV7-9 to TRBJ2-7, with no clear D. Per germline, CDR1 SEHNR and CDR2 FQNEAQ (reference sequence). The CDR3 sequence is 14 residues long. The ends were cut back, 1 base at V and 3 bases at J, with 10 bases in the middle. The CDR3 nucleotides are TGTGCCAGCAGCTTAGGAGGCTTTAGCTACGAGCAGTACTTC. Its translation: CASSLGGFSYEQYF.

The CDR3 nucleotides read TGTGCCAGCAGCTTAGATAGGGGTCGGATCACTGAAGCTTTCTTT. This gives the protein CASSLDRGRITEAFF. This sequence joins TRBV13 and TRBJ1-1; D might be TRBD1 (5 bases). This CDR3 has 15 residues. V dropped 1 base and J dropped 4 bases, with 13 bases sitting between them. The V gene's germline CDR1 is PRHDT and CDR2 FYEKMQ (reference sequence).

This chain connects TRBV5-1 to TRBJ2-7; 9 positions agree with TRBD1. Germline CDR1 SGHRS, CDR2 YFSETQ. The CDR3 has 14 residues. Germline trimming cut 4 bases from V and 1 base from J; bases unmatched to any gene: 3. The CDR3 bases are TGCGCCAGCAGCCAACAGGGGGCTTCCTACGAGCAGTACTTC. It specifies CASSQQGASYEQYF.

This chain uses TRBV7-9 with TRBJ2-7; 9 bases agree with TRBD2. Germline V CDR1 and CDR2: SEHNR, FQNEAQ (reference sequence). V dropped 5 bases and J dropped 5; count of bases not matched to a gene: 10. CDR3 size: 15 residues. The CDR3 here is CASSLRGGLADEQYF. The CDR3 DNA sequence: TGTGCCAGCAGCCTCCGGGGGGGACTAGCAGACGAGCAGTACTTC. The full variable domain, with the rest looked up from reference TRBV7-9 and TRBJ2-7, is DTGVSQNPRHKITKRGQNVTFRCDPISEHNRLYWYRQTLGQGPEFLTYFQNEAQLEKSRLLSDRFSAERPKGSFSTLEIQRTEQGDSAMYLCASSLRGGLADEQYFGPGTRLTVT.

Only one count was recorded for this clone. The rearrangement joins TRBV28 to TRBJ2-1; the match to TRBD2 covers 7 bases. This CDR3 spans 12 amino acids. CDR1 is MDHEN, CDR2 SYDVKM, per germline. V lost 8 bases and J lost 14; bases outside the gene matches: 12. The CDR3 spells CASGAGGRSEFF. In DNA form, the CDR3 reads TGTGCCAGCGGGGCTGGCGGGAGATCAGAGTTCTTC. Together with reference TRBV28 and TRBJ2-1, the CDR3 gives the full variable domain: DVKVTQSSRYLVKRTGEKVFLECVQDMDHENMFWYRQDPGLGLRLIYFSYDVKMKEKGDIPEGYSVSREKKERFSLILESASTNQTSMYLCASGAGGRSEFFGPGTRLTVL.

CDR3: CASSPRDSTLSGNTIYF. CDR3 in DNA: TGTGCCAGCTCACCCCGAGACAGTACTCTCTCTGGAAACACCATATATTTT. The chain combines TRBV18 with TRBJ1-3, with a possible D match to TRBD1 (5 bases). V lost 3 bases to trimming and J lost 0 bases, with 15 bases between them. The germline V gene has CDR1 KGHSH and CDR2 LQKENI. This CDR3 spans 17 amino acids.

This chain links TRBV27 with TRBJ1-5; 7 nucleotides match TRBD1. The V and J ends lost 6 bases and 0 bases, in that order; junction bases with no gene match: 2. This CDR3 contains 14 residues. The germline V gene has CDR1 MNHEY and CDR2 SMNVEV (reference sequence). For the CDR3, the DNA is TGTGCCAGCAGGCAGGGGGTTAGCAATCAGCCCCAGCATTTT. Its protein is CASRQGVSNQPQHF.

V is TRBV14 and J is TRBJ2-5, with TRBD2 matching 14 bases. Germline loops: CDR1 SGHDN, CDR2 FVKESK. The trim removed 1 base at V and 3 bases at J, leaving 4 bases unmatched. This CDR3 contains 17 residues. The CDR3 reads CASSQGRGLAGEETQYF. As DNA, the CDR3 is TGTGCCAGCAGCCAAGGGCGGGGACTAGCGGGAGAAGAGACCCAGTACTTC.

The chain has TRBV7-3 and TRBJ1-2; D is possibly TRBD1 (6 bases). V lost 2 bases and J 6 bases, leaving 10 bases between the germline ends. CDR1 is SGHTA, CDR2 FQGTGA, per germline. This CDR3 has 13 residues. CDR3 DNA: TGTGCCAGCAGCTTATCTAGGACAGATGGCTACACCTTC. This sequence encodes CASSLSRTDGYTF.

The chain couples TRBV4-1 to TRBJ1-5; unclear D gene. Trimming cost V 1 base and J 3 bases, with 16 bases left between them. CDR1 is MGHRA, CDR2 YSYEKL, per germline. This CDR3 has 17 amino acids. The CDR3 is CASSQVSAAEHNQPQHF. In nucleotides, the CDR3 is TGCGCCAGCAGCCAAGTTTCGGCAGCGGAACACAATCAGCCCCAGCATTTT.

The chain recombines TRBV19 with TRBJ2-5; D possibly corresponds to TRBD2 (6 bases). V was pared by 7 bases and J by 3 bases, with 12 bases between. Per the germline V gene, CDR1 is LNHDA and CDR2 is SQIVND (reference sequence). This CDR3 comprises 13 residues. The CDR3 is CASKEVAEETQYF. CDR3 nucleotide sequence: TGTGCCAGTAAAGAGGTAGCGGAAGAGACCCAGTACTTC. The complete variable domain, with remaining parts taken from reference TRBV19 and TRBJ2-5, reads DGGITQSPKYLFRKEGQNVTLSCEQNLNHDAMYWYRQDPGQGLRLIYYSQIVNDFQKGDIAEGYSVSREKKESFPLTVTSAQKNPTAFYLCASKEVAEETQYFGPGTRLLVL.

The chain recombines TRBV30 with TRBJ1-5; unclear D gene. Per the germline V gene, CDR1 is GTSNPN and CDR2 is SVGIG (reference sequence). With 1 base removed from V and 0 bases from J, the gap between germline ends came to 7 bases. CDR3 length: 14 residues. The DNA of the CDR3 is TGTGCCTGGAGTGGGTCTAGTAGCAATCAGCCCCAGCATTTT. Translated: CAWSGSSSNQPQHF. Full variable domain (outside the CDR3, taken from reference TRBV30 and TRBJ1-5): SQTIHQWPATLVQPVGSPLSLECTVEGTSNPNLYWYRQAAGRGLQLLFYSVGIGQISSEVPQNLSASRPQDRQFILSSKKLLLSDSGFYLCAWSGSSSNQPQHFGDGTRLSIL.

The chain joins TRBV5-4 to TRBJ2-7; 7 nucleotides agree with TRBD1. This CDR3 has 14 amino acids. V gave up 0 bases and J gave up 4 bases; unmatched junction bases: 4. CDR1 is SGHNT, CDR2 YYREEE, per germline (reference sequence). As DNA, the CDR3 is TGTGCCAGCAGCTTGGGACAGGGAAAGTACGAGCAGTACTTC. As protein: CASSLGQGKYEQYF.

The V call is TRBV28, the J call TRBJ1-3; 9 nucleotides align to TRBD1. CDR3 length equals 15 residues. Germline CDR1 MDHEN, CDR2 SYDVKM. The V and J ends lost 4 bases and 0 bases, in that order; junction bases with no gene match: 1. CDR3 coding DNA: TGTGCCAGCAGTTGGGACAGGGTCTCTGGAAACACCATATATTTT. Its protein is CASSWDRVSGNTIYF.

This clone was counted a few times. The V and J genes are TRBV14 and TRBJ2-7; D is undetermined. The CDR3 totals 12 residues. The germline gives CDR1 SGHDN, CDR2 FVKESK. V lost 2 bases and J lost 8, with 10 bases in between. The CDR3 region has the DNA TGTGCCAGCAGCCAAAACGAGGCGCAGCAGTACTTC. This gives the protein CASSQNEAQQYF.

The count of this clone is one. The V gene is TRBV15, the J gene TRBJ1-2; no clear D gene. Trimming took off 0 bases at V and 2 bases at J, with 4 bases between the two ends. CDR1 is LNHNV and CDR2 is YYDKDF in the germline V gene (reference sequence). The length of the CDR3 is 13 residues. Written as DNA, the CDR3 is TGTGCCACCAGCAGAGAACAGAACTATGGCTACACCTTC. Translated, it gives CATSREQNYGYTF.

The CDR3 loop is CASSFYPGTGRETQYF. As DNA, the CDR3 is TGTGCCAGCAGCTTTTATCCAGGGACAGGGAGGGAGACCCAGTACTTC. The genes are TRBV11-3 and TRBJ2-5, with TRBD1 matching 9 bases. This CDR3 comprises 16 residues. With 3 bases clipped from V and 5 bases from J, the junction kept 10 bases outside the gene matches. The V gene's germline CDR1 is SGHNT and CDR2 YENEEA.

This chain joins TRBV4-1 and TRBJ1-1; D is unclear. CDR1 MGHRA and CDR2 YSYEKL come from the germline V gene. Trimming left V 3 bases short and J 0 bases short, with 5 bases between. This CDR3 spans 13 amino acids. CDR3 bases: TGCGCCAGCAGCCACAGTCTGAACACTGAAGCTTTCTTT. Residues: CASSHSLNTEAFF.

The rearrangement uses TRBV14 and TRBJ2-2; D ambiguous. Germline assignment: CDR1 SGHDN and CDR2 FVKESK. This CDR3 has 16 amino acids. Trimming stripped 1 base from V and 3 bases from J, with 12 bases between. The CDR3 is CASSQGPGGDTGELFF. The CDR3, as DNA: TGTGCCAGCAGCCAAGGGCCGGGTGGCGACACCGGGGAGCTGTTTTTT.

The V gene is TRBV7-9, the J gene TRBJ2-3; 9 bases align to TRBD2. Per germline, CDR1 SEHNR and CDR2 FQNEAQ (reference sequence). Trimming took 1 base from V and 2 from J; bases not matched to a gene: 10. The CDR3 spans 18 residues. CDR3 sequence (DNA): TGTGCCAGCAGCTTAGGACGGTTAGCGGGGGCCTCCACAGATACGCAGTATTTT. This gives the protein CASSLGRLAGASTDTQYF.

CDR3 bases: TGTGCCACCAAAGCGGGTCTGAACACTGAAGCTTTCTTT. This translates into CATKAGLNTEAFF. The V and J genes are TRBV28 and TRBJ1-1, with unresolved D. CDR1 MDHEN and CDR2 SYDVKM come from the germline V gene. V gave up 10 bases and J gave up 0 bases, with 12 bases separating them. CDR3 length: 13 residues.

Concerning this clone: The germline gene is not matched at one end of the junction; a read error may be the cause. V and J are TRBV5-1 and TRBJ2-1, with 11 positions matching TRBD1. The length of the CDR3 is 15 residues. CDR1 and CDR2 (germline): SGHRS, YFSETQ. This chain's CDR3 is CASTLGTGGADEQFF. CDR3 nucleotide sequence: TGCGCCAGCACCTTGGGGACAGGGGGGGCGGATGAGCAGTTCTTC.

This clone turned up a few times. V and J are TRBV28 and TRBJ1-2; D perhaps matches TRBD1 (6 bases). The CDR3 covers 14 residues. From germline, CDR1 is MDHEN and CDR2 SYDVKM. With 4 bases removed from V and 8 bases from J, the gap between germline ends came to 17 bases. The CDR3 DNA reads TGTGCCAGCAGTTCCGCCCCGGGGGGGCGAGGCTACACCTTC. It specifies CASSSAPGGRGYTF.

J is TRBJ2-5 and V is TRBV3-1 (or the pseudogene TRBV3-2), with TRBD2 identical over 7 bases. The CDR3 is 18 amino acids. Losses at the gene ends were 1 base for V and 5 bases for J; bases not matched to a gene: 16. Germline V lookup: CDR1 LGHDT, CDR2 YNNKEL (reference sequence). Written as DNA, the CDR3 is TGTGCCAGCAGCCAAGCTTTTTCTCACGCGGCGGGAGTGGAGACCCAGTACTTC. Translated: CASSQAFSHAAGVETQYF.